This entry lists 15 T cell receptor beta chains sequenced from one sample in a study of vaccination effects on CD4 cells after COVID-19. The antigens for these receptors are not known. Antigen-specific CD4+ T cells were expanded (with viral peptide pools) by the ViraFEST assay ahead of sequencing. Cells that had been cultured for 10 days were the source of isolated CD4+ T cells. Some clones are missing from TCRdb's copy, which holds only in-frame ones; the method was immunoSEQ multiplex PCR. The table includes approximately 54,000 clones, around 80% detected once. The sample consisted of CD4+ T cells from PBMCs cultured with HCoV-229E spike peptides, taken before COVID-19 vaccination. The source is a human donor who received a COVID-19 vaccine.

The chain joins TRBV3-1 (or the pseudogene TRBV3-2) to TRBJ1-3; D ambiguous. Germline lookup yields CDR1 LGHDT and CDR2 YNNKEL (reference sequence). V lost 0 bases to trimming and J lost 0 bases, with 12 bases between them. This CDR3 is built from 17 residues. CDR3 in amino acids: CASSQDGLPLSGNTIYF. The CDR3 DNA is TGTGCCAGCAGCCAAGACGGACTCCCGCTCTCTGGAAACACCATATATTTT.

The J gene is TRBJ1-5, the V gene TRBV5-1; D is unresolved. Trimming removed 4 bases at V and 0 bases at J, with 11 bases between. The length of the CDR3 is 15 residues. Germline V gives CDR1 SGHRS, CDR2 YFSETQ. CDR3 region: CASSPGYNSNQPQHF. The CDR3 DNA follows: TGCGCCAGCAGCCCTGGATACAATAGCAATCAGCCCCAGCATTTT.

The chain employs TRBV18 and TRBJ2-7; 12 bases line up with TRBD1. Germline V lookup: CDR1 KGHSH, CDR2 LQKENI. Trimming removed 3 bases from V and 4 bases from J; junction bases left unmatched: 7. The CDR3 has 16 residues. CDR3 residues: CASSPVSGQGAYEQYV. The CDR3 bases are TGTGCCAGCTCACCCGTGTCGGGACAGGGGGCATACGAGCAGTACGTC.

This sequence joins TRBV5-1 and TRBJ2-1; 10 bases align to TRBD1. J gave up 8 bases and V 6 bases, and 14 bases lay outside the gene matches. The germline CDR1 and CDR2 sequences are SGHRS and YFSETQ. This CDR3 is built from 16 residues. In DNA, the CDR3 is TGCGCCAGCATCAATTCCGGGACAGGGGTCAGAGATGAGCAGTTCTTC. Its protein is CASINSGTGVRDEQFF. The variable domain in full, completed from reference TRBV5-1 and TRBJ2-1, reads KAGVTQTPRYLIKTRGQQVTLSCSPISGHRSVSWYQQTPGQGLQFLFEYFSETQRNKGNFPGRFSGRQFSNSRSEMNVSTLELGDSALYLCASINSGTGVRDEQFFGPGTRLTVL.

The chain uses TRBV19 and TRBJ1-5; TRBD1 agrees at 8 bases. J lost 1 base, V lost 6 bases, and 8 bases had no gene match. CDR3 length: 16 amino acids. Germline loops: CDR1 LNHDA, CDR2 SQIVND (reference sequence). The CDR3 sequence is CASSPPRQGSNQPQHF. The CDR3, as DNA: TGTGCCAGTAGCCCCCCGCGACAGGGGAGCAATCAGCCCCAGCATTTT.

On this clone itself: An end of the junction does not agree with germline; a read error may underlie this. This chain uses TRBV6-5 with TRBJ2-3; D not certain. Germline V CDR1 and CDR2: MNHEY, SVGAGI. The CDR3 has 13 amino acids. The CDR3 DNA reads TGTGCCAGCAGTCTACCCGGCACCGATACGCAGTATTTT. It translates to CASSLPGTDTQYF.

V is TRBV6-5 and J is TRBJ2-7; the D is unclear. Germline V CDR1 and CDR2: MNHEY, SVGAGI. The V end was cut by 8 bases, the J end by 5 bases, with 19 bases between. This CDR3 region has 14 residues. This chain's CDR3 is CASSIRILVDEQYV. The DNA for the CDR3 is TGTGCCAGCTCAATAAGGATCCTCGTGGACGAGCAGTACGTC.

The rearrangement joins TRBV6-1 to TRBJ1-1, with TRBD1 as a possible D gene (5 bases). This CDR3 region has 14 residues. Germline V gene data show CDR1 as MNHNS and CDR2 as SASEGT. V lost 5 bases, J lost 6 bases, and 16 bases lay in between. Written as DNA, the CDR3 is TGTGCCAGCAGTTATGTCAGGGATACCCCTGAAGCTTTCTTT. Residues: CASSYVRDTPEAFF.

V gene TRBV13 combines with J gene TRBJ2-7; TRBD2 matches 10 bases. Germline V CDR1 and CDR2: PRHDT, FYEKMQ (reference sequence). This CDR3 has 21 amino acids. V lost 0 bases and J lost 2; bases outside the gene matches: 19. CDR3 residues: CASSLGSWMVAGGRIPYEQYV. The DNA for the CDR3 is TGTGCCAGCAGCTTAGGTTCCTGGATGGTAGCGGGGGGCCGAATCCCCTACGAGCAGTACGTC.

The chain links TRBV2 to TRBJ2-1; D tentatively reads TRBD1 or TRBD2 (7 bases each). CDR3 length equals 14 residues. Trimming pared 2 bases from V and 6 bases from J, leaving 11 bases between. In germline, CDR1 is SNHLY, CDR2 FYNNEI. The CDR3 region has the DNA TGTGCCAGCAGTGAACAGGGGGAGGGCAATGAGCAGTTCTTC. It specifies CASSEQGEGNEQFF.

This clone was detected only once. This rearrangement joins TRBV28 to TRBJ1-1, with D uncertain. The CDR3 has 14 residues. Germline V gene sequence: CDR1 MDHEN, CDR2 SYDVKM. Trimming removed 6 bases at V and 0 bases at J, with 11 bases between. In nucleotides, the CDR3 is TGTGCCAGCAGCCCGACCGCGGTGAACACTGAAGCTTTCTTT. Protein sequence: CASSPTAVNTEAFF.

This sequence joins TRBV2 and TRBJ1-2; 8 nucleotides align to TRBD1. V gave up 6 bases and J gave up 2 bases; unmatched junction bases: 2. Looked up from germline, CDR1 is SNHLY and CDR2 is FYNNEI. The CDR3 runs 13 residues. The CDR3 DNA reads as TGTGCCAGCAGAACAGGGGGAAACTATGGCTACACCTTC. The encoded protein is CASRTGGNYGYTF.

The chain employs TRBV27 and TRBJ2-3; 8 bases align to TRBD1. Trimming cost V 5 bases and J 10 bases; bases outside gene matches: 8. This CDR3 contains 13 residues. Germline assignment: CDR1 MNHEY and CDR2 SMNVEV (reference sequence). CDR3 residues: CASSTRTGSAQYF. The CDR3 DNA reads TGTGCCAGCAGTACTCGGACAGGGTCTGCGCAGTATTTT.

The chain uses TRBV2 and TRBJ2-7; the D gene is possibly TRBD2 (7 bases). CDR3 length: 14 residues. V lost 7 bases to trimming and J lost 3 bases, with 16 bases between them. CDR1 and CDR2 (germline): SNHLY, FYNNEI. This CDR3 reads CASTFGGQIYEQYV. The CDR3 DNA sequence: TGTGCCAGCACCTTCGGGGGGCAGATCTACGAGCAGTACGTC.

The chain couples TRBV29-1 to TRBJ2-2, with D uncertain. The CDR3 loop spans 14 amino acids. Trimming took off 5 bases at V and 4 bases at J, with 14 bases between the two ends. CDR1 and CDR2 (germline): SQVTM, ANQGSEA. The chain's CDR3 is CSVKLGLVTGELFF. The CDR3 coding sequence is TGCAGCGTTAAATTAGGGCTCGTCACCGGGGAGCTGTTTTTT.